One and the same sample provided the 7 T cell receptor beta chains below, sequenced in a study of blood T cell repertoires in COVID-19. Clones were sequenced by immunoSEQ multiplex PCR, and TCRdb holds only the in-frame ones, with some missing. The sample lists 250,000 to 300,000 clones; under 95% were seen once. The material sequenced was PBMCs or T cells enriched from blood (not recorded which). The origin of the receptors is a woman between 35 and 50 years old with acute COVID-19.

The genes are TRBV14 and TRBJ1-2; 11 positions agree with TRBD1. The CDR3 runs 18 residues. The germline V gene encodes CDR1 SGHDN and CDR2 FVKESK. V lost 3 bases and J lost 5; bases outside the gene matches: 14. This CDR3 is CASSHPVRGRDRGYGYTF. Here the CDR3 DNA reads TGTGCCAGCAGCCACCCGGTAAGGGGACGGGACAGGGGGTATGGCTACACCTTC.

The CDR3: CASSLSSGASYEQYF. The CDR3 DNA reads as TGTGCCAGCAGCCTTTCCAGCGGGGCCTCCTACGAGCAGTACTTC. This sequence joins TRBV14 and TRBJ2-7; 7 bases match TRBD2. This CDR3 has 15 residues. The germline gives CDR1 SGHDN, CDR2 FVKESK. J was trimmed by 0 bases and V by 4 bases; bases with no gene match: 6.

The chain uses TRBV11-2 and TRBJ1-5, with 8 bases identical to TRBD1. After removal of 2 bases from V and 3 bases from J, the junction contained 3 bases not matched to a gene. The V gene's germline CDR1 is SGHAT and CDR2 FQNNGV. CDR3 length: 15 amino acids. The CDR3 DNA follows: TGTGCCAGCAGCTTACAGGGGGCTCTCAATCAGCCCCAGCATTTT. Its protein product is CASSLQGALNQPQHF. Full variable domain (outside the CDR3, taken from reference TRBV11-2 and TRBJ1-5): EAGVAQSPRYKIIEKRQSVAFWCNPISGHATLYWYQQILGQGPKLLIQFQNNGVVDDSQLPKDRFSAERLKGVDSTLKIQPAKLEDSAVYLCASSLQGALNQPQHFGDGTRLSIL.

The chain joins TRBV12-5 to TRBJ1-2, with D possibly being TRBD1 (5 bases). Germline values: CDR1 LGHNT, CDR2 FRNRAP. Trimming shortened V by 2 bases and J by 0 bases, and 10 bases separated the two germline ends. The CDR3 runs to 15 residues. CDR3 protein: CASGLYPGTNYGYTF. The DNA for the CDR3 is TGTGCTAGTGGTTTGTATCCAGGGACTAACTATGGCTACACCTTC.

This chain uses TRBV19 with TRBJ2-3, with D possibly matching TRBD2 (6 bases). Trimming took 1 base from V and 14 from J, leaving 13 bases between them. There are 12 residues in the CDR3. Germline CDR1 and CDR2: LNHDA and SQIVND (reference sequence). This CDR3 reads CASSIGRGGWYF. The CDR3 coding sequence is TGTGCCAGTAGTATAGGGCGGGGTGGGTGGTATTTT. Full variable domain (missing parts from reference TRBV19 and TRBJ2-3): DGGITQSPKYLFRKEGQNVTLSCEQNLNHDAMYWYRQDPGQGLRLIYYSQIVNDFQKGDIAEGYSVSREKKESFPLTVTSAQKNPTAFYLCASSIGRGGWYFGPGTRLTVL.

The V call is TRBV7-2, the J call TRBJ2-3; D is unclear. V was pared by 1 base and J by 6 bases, with 8 bases between. This CDR3 spans 13 amino acids. Germline CDR1 SGHTA, CDR2 FQGNSA. CDR3 DNA: TGTGCCAGCAGCTTAGTTTTACGGGATACGCAGTATTTT. This translates into CASSLVLRDTQYF.

The chain joins TRBV11-3 to TRBJ2-2; TRBD2 matches 8 bases. The CDR3 contains 17 residues. CDR1 SGHNT and CDR2 YENEEA come from the germline V gene. Unmatched junction bases numbered 8, after V lost 1 base and J lost 4 bases. CDR3 bases: TGTGCCAGCAGCTTAGGGAAGACGGGAGGGCGCACCGGGGAGCTGTTTTTT. Its translation: CASSLGKTGGRTGELFF.